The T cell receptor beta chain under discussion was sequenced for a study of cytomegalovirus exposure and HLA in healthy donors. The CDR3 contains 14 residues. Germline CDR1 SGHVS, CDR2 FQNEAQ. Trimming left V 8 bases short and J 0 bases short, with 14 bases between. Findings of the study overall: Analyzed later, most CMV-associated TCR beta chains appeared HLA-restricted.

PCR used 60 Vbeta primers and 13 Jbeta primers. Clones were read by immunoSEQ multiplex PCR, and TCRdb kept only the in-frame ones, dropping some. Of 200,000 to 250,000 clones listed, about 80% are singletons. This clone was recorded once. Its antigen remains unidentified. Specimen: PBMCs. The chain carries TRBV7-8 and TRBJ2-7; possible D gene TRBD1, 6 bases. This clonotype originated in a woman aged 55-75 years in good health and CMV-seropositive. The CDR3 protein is CASGQRSNSYEQYF. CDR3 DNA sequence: TGTGCCAGCGGACAGCGATCCAACTCCTACGAGCAGTACTTC.